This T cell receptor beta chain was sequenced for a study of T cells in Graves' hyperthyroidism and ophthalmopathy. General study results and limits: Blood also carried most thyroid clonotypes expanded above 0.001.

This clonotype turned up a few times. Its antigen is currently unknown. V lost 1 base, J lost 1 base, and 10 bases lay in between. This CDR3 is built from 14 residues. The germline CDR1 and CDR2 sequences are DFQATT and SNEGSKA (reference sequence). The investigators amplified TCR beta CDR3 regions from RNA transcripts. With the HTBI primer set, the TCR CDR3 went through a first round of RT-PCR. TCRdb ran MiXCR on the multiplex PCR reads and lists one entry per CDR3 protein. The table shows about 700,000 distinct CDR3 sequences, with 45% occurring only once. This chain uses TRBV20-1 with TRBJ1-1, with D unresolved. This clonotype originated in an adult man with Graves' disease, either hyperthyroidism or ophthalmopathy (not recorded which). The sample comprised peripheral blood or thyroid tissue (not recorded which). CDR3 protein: CSARGSVGNTEAFF. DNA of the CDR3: TGCAGTGCTAGAGGTAGTGTCGGGAACACTGAAGCTTTCTTT.